The rows below give T cell receptor beta chains drawn from one sample of a study of persistence of HIV-infected CD4 T cells. Their target antigens are unknown. Assay used: immunoSEQ multiplex PCR; TCRdb lists only in-frame clones, some missing. The data contain over 10,000 clones, less than 70% of them singletons. The sequencing used CD4+ T cells sorted from PBMCs after roughly 20-hour stimulation, collected from a patient who received antiretroviral therapy. These receptors all stem from an adult man with HIV who was CMV-seropositive. The CDR3 runs from the conserved cysteine through the conserved F or W.

V	J	CDR3
TRBV10-3	TRBJ1-1	CAIRRTGENTEAFF
TRBV3-1/TRBV3-2	TRBJ1-6	CASSQANSPLHF
TRBV24-1	TRBJ2-1	CATSDGRFVRNEQFF
TRBV5-6	TRBJ2-3	CASSLYSGGAWGTDTQYF
TRBV5-1	TRBJ1-2	CASSLGEVQGHGYTF
TRBV9	TRBJ1-6	CASSALQGQNSPLHF
TRBV25-1	TRBJ1-1	CASSEFGGDWNTEAFF
TRBV29-1	TRBJ2-3	CSTAGTDSTDTQYF
TRBV25-1	TRBJ1-4	CASSEYNAGPNEKLFF
TRBV27	TRBJ1-2	CASSPTQVSYGYTF
TRBV5-1	TRBJ1-2	CASTSGRPSAENGYTF
TRBV14	TRBJ2-7	CASSPGQGGSGQYF
TRBV15	TRBJ1-3	CATSRDRTGSSSGNTIYF
TRBV28	TRBJ1-5	CASSFQSIGNQPQHF
TRBV27	TRBJ1-5	CASSLEWSNQPQHF
TRBV14	TRBJ1-1	CASSHTWRAFF
TRBV6-5	TRBJ1-2	CASTRTGTNYGYTF
TRBV7-2	TRBJ2-7	CASSKSAGGQYEQYF
TRBV19	TRBJ2-1	CASSIHRAYNEQFF
TRBV9	TRBJ2-3	CASSVLPETGDTQYF
TRBV2	TRBJ1-5	CASSRIRQGEQPQHF
TRBV6-4	TRBJ1-2	CASSQGRNYGYTF
TRBV3-1/TRBV3-2	TRBJ1-3	CASSQGGSGNTIYF
TRBV9	TRBJ2-5	CASSVARGETQYF
TRBV6-5	TRBJ2-7	CASSQGHEQYF
TRBV30	TRBJ2-7	CAWSGRLSGRVEEQYF
TRBV10-2	TRBJ1-2	CASSDQGQGGNYGYTF
TRBV7-2	TRBJ2-7	CASSRTGDPVGEQYF
TRBV7-9	TRBJ2-1	CASSSWGRANSYNEQFF
TRBV9	TRBJ1-1	CASSQGTEAFF
TRBV7-3	TRBJ2-5	CASSFGGRGGRETQYF